Listed below are T cell receptor beta chains from one sample, sequenced in a study of chemoradiotherapy in HPV16-positive cancers. Only in-frame clones appear in the TCRdb table, and some are missing; sequencing was by immunoSEQ multiplex PCR. The top ten hold approximately 5% of the sample, which has 20,000 to 25,000 clones, about 86% seen once. The starting material was blood, obtained from a patient who underwent chemoradiotherapy. The receptors shown here come from a human donor with HPV-associated anogenital cancer. CDR3s include the opening cysteine and the closing phenylalanine or tryptophan.

>TRBJ2-1|TRBV18
CASGGLAGGDEQFF
>TRBJ2-1|TRBV27
CASSSPSSGTGHYNEQFF
>TRBJ2-3|TRBV11-2
CASSSGTSGTSTDTQYF
>TRBJ2-2|TRBV7-3
CASSRTGGTGELFF
>TRBJ2-7|TRBV7-2
CASGRGETSYEQYF
>TRBJ1-6|TRBV7-9
CASSAWFDRYSPLHF
>TRBJ2-3|TRBV7-2
CASSLTSGSTDTQYF
>TRBJ2-1|TRBV5-1
CASSLGLEYNEQFF
>TRBJ2-7|TRBV19
CASSIGATGTYEQYF
>TRBJ2-1|TRBV7-9
CASSSPLGEQFF
>TRBJ2-7|TRBV4-3
CASSQVWDRGDEQYF
>TRBJ1-6|TRBV2
CASSEDGSYNSPLHF
>TRBJ2-5|TRBV5-1
CASSLGDRQSKETQYF
>TRBJ2-2|TRBV5-1
CASGLQGGTGELFF
>TRBJ2-3|TRBV12-5
CASGSPPVGDTQYF
>TRBJ2-5|TRBV4-3
CASSLWTRSETQYF
>TRBJ2-7|TRBV4-2
CASSQVGTGTMRYF
>TRBJ2-1|TRBV6-4
CASSGETSGGYNEQFF
>TRBJ2-3|TRBV2
CASHSLTSGTDTQYF
>TRBJ1-4|TRBV7-9
CASSPRSTGRNEKLFF
>TRBJ2-7|TRBV18
CASSPALGEQYF
>TRBJ1-6|TRBV5-5
CASSLTQRNSPLHF
>TRBJ2-3|TRBV7-6
CASSTGAGDTQYF
>TRBJ2-7|TRBV19
CASSILSDVYEQYF
>TRBJ1-3|TRBV21-1
CASSTEVRGWYTIYF
>TRBJ2-7|TRBV30
CAWGPGTGSPYEQYF
>TRBJ2-7|TRBV7-6
CASSFRDEQYF
>TRBJ2-2|TRBV11-3
CASRAGSAGELFF
>TRBJ2-5|TRBV5-4
CASSLWAGVETQYF
>TRBJ2-7|TRBV6-5
CASSPMGNFEQYF
>TRBJ2-5|TRBV2
CASSFSGQGSGTQYF
>TRBJ2-7|TRBV4-3
CASSPTKELYEQYF
>TRBJ1-3|TRBV2
CASSVLGGGGNTIYF
>TRBJ1-2|TRBV4-1
CASSQELASLLYGYTF
>-|TRBV27
CASSFGRRSYEQYF
>TRBJ1-5|TRBV5-1
CASSLSGGNQPQHF